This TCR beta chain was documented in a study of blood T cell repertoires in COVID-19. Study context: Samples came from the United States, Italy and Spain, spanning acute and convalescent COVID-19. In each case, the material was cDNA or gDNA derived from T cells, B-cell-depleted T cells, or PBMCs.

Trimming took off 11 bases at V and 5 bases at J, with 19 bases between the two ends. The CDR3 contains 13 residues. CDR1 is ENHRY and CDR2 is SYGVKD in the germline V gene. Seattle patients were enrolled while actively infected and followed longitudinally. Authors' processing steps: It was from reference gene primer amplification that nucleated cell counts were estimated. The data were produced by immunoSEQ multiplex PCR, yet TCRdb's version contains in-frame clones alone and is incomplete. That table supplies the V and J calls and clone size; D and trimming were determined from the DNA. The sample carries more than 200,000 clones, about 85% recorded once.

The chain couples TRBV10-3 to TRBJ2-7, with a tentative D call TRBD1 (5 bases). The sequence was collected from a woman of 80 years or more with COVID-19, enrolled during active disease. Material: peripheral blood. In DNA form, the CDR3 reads TGTGCCGCTCAAGGGGCAGACGTTCACGAGCAGTACTTC. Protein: CAAQGADVHEQYF.